The next 10 T cell receptor beta chains were all read from a single sample in a study of CD8+CD57+ T cells in acquired aplastic anemia. The TCR beta profiling, which covered VDJ combination and CDR3 sequence, was carried out using genomic DNA as the template. One entry per CDR3 protein, called by TCRdb with MiXCR from the reads. This table holds under 350,000 distinct CDR3 sequences, 50% to 70% found once. The sequenced sample consisted of sorted CD4+, CD8+, or CD8+CD57+ T cells (not recorded which) from PBMCs. These receptors were obtained from a human donor with severe aplastic anemia or a healthy control (not recorded which).

This sequence joins TRBV7-3 and TRBJ2-1; D is possibly TRBD1 (5 bases). Per germline, CDR1 SGHTA and CDR2 FQGTGA. The CDR3 is 13 residues long. The V and J ends lost 0 bases and 8 bases respectively, with 8 bases between them. CDR3 DNA: TGTGCCAGCAGCTTAACATCAGGGTATGAGCAGTTCTTC. It yields the protein CASSLTSGYEQFF.

This clonotype has only a few counts. V and J are TRBV7-9 and TRBJ2-7; TRBD2 agrees at 10 bases. Unmatched junction bases numbered 4, after V lost 3 bases and J lost 5 bases. This CDR3 is 14 amino acids long. Germline loops: CDR1 SEHNR, CDR2 FQNEAQ (reference sequence). As DNA, the CDR3 is TGTGCCAGCAGCTTTGGGCTAGCGGGAGACGAGCAGTACTTC. Encoded protein: CASSFGLAGDEQYF.

This clonotype has just a few counts. The V gene is TRBV7-6, the J gene TRBJ2-3; 7 nucleotides align to TRBD2. CDR3 length: 16 amino acids. Germline V gene lookup returns CDR1 SGHVS and CDR2 FNYEAQ. J was trimmed by 5 bases and V by 2 bases; bases with no gene match: 10. The CDR3, as DNA: TGTGCCAGCAGCTTAATAGGGACGGGGGGTCAAGATACGCAGTATTTT. This gives the protein CASSLIGTGGQDTQYF.

The chain carries TRBV24-1 and TRBJ1-1, with D hard to call. The CDR3 contains 11 residues. CDR1 and CDR2 (germline): KGHDR, SFDVKD. V shed 2 bases and J shed 8 bases, with 5 bases lying between them. CDR3 nucleotide sequence: TGTGCCACCAGTGATTATGGGGAAGCTTTCTTT. Translated: CATSDYGEAFF.

Many counts were recorded for this clonotype. The chain uses TRBV2 and TRBJ1-6; D gene uncertain. Germline V CDR1 and CDR2: SNHLY, FYNNEI. V lost 1 base and J 0 bases, leaving 13 bases between the germline ends. The CDR3 totals 18 residues. This CDR3 is CASSEGFLGSSYNSPLHF. In DNA, the CDR3 is TGTGCCAGCAGTGAAGGTTTTTTAGGGAGCTCCTATAATTCACCCCTCCACTTT.

The CDR3 spells CAISDPAVSGANVLTF. CDR3 DNA sequence: TGTGCCATCAGTGACCCGGCGGTCTCTGGGGCCAACGTCCTGACTTTC. The rearrangement links TRBV10-3 to TRBJ2-6, with no clear D. Trimming took off 3 bases at V and 0 bases at J, with 9 bases between the two ends. The length of the CDR3 is 16 residues. Germline V gives CDR1 ENHRY, CDR2 SYGVKD.

This clonotype has more than one count but fewer than ten. This chain joins TRBV7-2 and TRBJ1-4; possibly TRBD1 for D (6 bases). Trimming removed 0 bases from V and 9 bases from J, with 23 bases in between. The germline V gene has CDR1 SGHTA and CDR2 FQGNSA. This CDR3 is 18 amino acids long. The CDR3 protein is CASSLADRYRDLMKKLFF. The CDR3 nucleotides are TGTGCCAGCAGCTTAGCGGACAGATATCGTGATCTGATGAAAAAACTGTTTTTT.

This clonotype has ten or more counts. The rearrangement links TRBV3-1 to TRBJ2-2; D is ambiguous. The germline V gene has CDR1 LGHDT and CDR2 YNNKEL (reference sequence). The CDR3 is made up of 12 amino acids. The V end lost 2 bases, the J end lost 9 bases, and 7 bases lay between the germline ends. CDR3 sequence reads: CASSQNPRELFF. CDR3 nucleotide sequence: TGTGCCAGCAGCCAAAACCCCAGGGAGCTGTTTTTT.

Worth noting for this clonotype: The junction and the germline gene differ at one end; a read error may be behind it. This chain links TRBV5-1 with TRBJ1-4; tentatively, D is TRBD1 (6 bases). The CDR3 covers 16 residues. Germline V gene data show CDR1 as SGHRS and CDR2 as YFSETQ. The CDR3 nucleotides are TGCGCCAGCAGCTTGGGCGGGACAACAACTAATGAGAAACTGTTTTTT. Protein product: CASSLGGTTTNEKLFF.

This clonotype was picked up many times. The rearrangement uses TRBV15 and TRBJ2-1; the D gene could be TRBD1 or TRBD2 (5 bases each). Germline V gene data show CDR1 as LNHNV and CDR2 as YYDKDF (reference sequence). This CDR3 region has 14 residues. V was trimmed by 3 bases and J by 7 bases, leaving 13 bases between them. The CDR3 nucleotides are TGTGCCACCAGCAGGAGTTGGGGGATGAATGAGCAGTTCTTC. It translates to CATSRSWGMNEQFF.